The 2 T cell receptor beta chains reported below all come from one sample, sequenced in a study of T cell responses to AZD1222 COVID-19 vaccine. The repertoire was sequenced with immunoSEQ multiplex PCR; TCRdb's copy has only in-frame clones and lacks some. The sample has around 83,000 clones, 90% seen once. The sequencing here drew on peripheral blood, taken 28 days after the second AZD1222 dose. All receptors come from an adult who received the AZD1222 COVID-19 vaccine.

The chain has TRBV7-9 and TRBJ2-7; D is possibly TRBD1 (6 bases). This CDR3 has 13 amino acids. In germline, CDR1 is SEHNR, CDR2 FQNEAQ (reference sequence). The V and J ends lost 5 bases and 3 bases respectively, with 11 bases between them. The CDR3 here is CASSRGQNYEQYF. The DNA for the CDR3 is TGTGCCAGCAGCCGCGGACAGAACTACGAGCAGTACTTC.

The rearrangement uses TRBV19 and TRBJ1-2; 11 bases match TRBD1. V trimming: 3 bases; J trimming: 1 base; junction bases outside the gene matches: 4. Per the germline V gene, CDR1 is LNHDA and CDR2 is SQIVND (reference sequence). The CDR3 has 16 residues. The CDR3 nucleotides read TGTGCCAGTAGTATCCGGACAGGGGGCATTAACTATGGCTACACCTTC. The encoded protein is CASSIRTGGINYGYTF.